The 28 T cell receptor beta chains given below trace back to one sample, sequenced in a study of beta chain features in type 1 diabetes (dated by TCRdb to the late 2010s). The library was obtained by the immunoSEQ multiplex PCR assay. The High Capacity cDNA Reverse Transcription Kit was used to reverse transcribe all of the isolated RNA, meaning that expressed TCRB transcripts were what got sequenced. Entries here come from immuneACCESS through TCRdb and include only in-frame sequences with V and J called. Some clones fail to appear in such tables; in the studies checked, an unresolved V gene covers under half of the shortfall, and the cause of the remainder is unknown. Recorded for this sample are roughly 500,000 clones; around 28% of them occurred a single time. About 0.06% of the sample comes from the top ten. Specimen: naive CD4+ T cells from blood. This specimen's cell subset or site label, per the study, means: true naive CD4+ T cells. These receptors were obtained from a man aged 18 to 30 in good health.

The chain joins TRBV6-6 to TRBJ2-7; 8 positions agree with TRBD1. J was trimmed by 3 bases and V by 7 bases; bases with no gene match: 11. Per the germline V gene, CDR1 is MNHNY and CDR2 is SVGAGI (reference sequence). The CDR3 sequence is 15 residues long. The CDR3 region is CASTWERTGLYEQYF. The CDR3 region has the DNA TGTGCCAGCACGTGGGAAAGGACAGGGCTCTACGAGCAGTACTTC.

The rearrangement joins TRBV5-1 to TRBJ2-7, with unresolved D. With 1 base removed from V and 0 bases from J, the gap between germline ends came to 5 bases. Per germline, CDR1 SGHRS and CDR2 YFSETQ. This CDR3 is built from 13 residues. CDR3 sequence reads: CASSLFPSYEQYF. The CDR3 coding sequence is TGCGCCAGCAGCTTGTTCCCCTCCTACGAGCAGTACTTC.

This clone was counted a few times. V and J are TRBV30 and TRBJ2-5; 10 nucleotides line up with TRBD2. The J call may be faulty, since TRBJ2-7 better matches the DNA end. The CDR3 totals 14 residues. In germline, CDR1 is GTSNPN, CDR2 SVGIG (reference sequence). The CDR3 spells CAWRDEREGYEQYF. The CDR3 nucleotides read TGTGCCTGGAGAGATGAGCGGGAGGGCTACGAGCAGTACTTC.

This chain connects TRBV30 to TRBJ2-1, with D tentatively TRBD2 (6 bases). CDR3 length equals 15 residues. Germline values: CDR1 GTSNPN, CDR2 SVGIG (reference sequence). The germline V and J ends were trimmed by 6 bases and 0 bases, with 15 bases remaining between them. The chain's CDR3 is CACPAGPSSYNEQFF. The CDR3 nucleotides are TGTGCCTGTCCAGCGGGCCCTAGCTCCTACAATGAGCAGTTCTTC.

The gene calls are TRBV19 and TRBJ2-7; 9 bases match TRBD2. The germline V gene encodes CDR1 LNHDA and CDR2 SQIVND (reference sequence). The CDR3 spans 14 residues. V shed 5 bases and J 2 bases; nucleotides not matched to a gene: 4. CDR3 amino acids: CASSPQRGAYEQYF. The CDR3 nucleotides read TGTGCCAGTAGTCCCCAGCGGGGGGCCTACGAGCAGTACTTC.

Here the CDR3 DNA reads TGTGCCAGCAGTGAGCGGGCACTACCGATCTCCTACAATGAGCAGTTCTTC. It specifies CASSERALPISYNEQFF. This chain links TRBV6-4 with TRBJ2-1; tentative D call: TRBD2 (5 bases). CDR1 MRHNA and CDR2 SNTAGT come from the germline V gene. CDR3 length: 17 amino acids. Deletions cut 3 bases from V and 0 bases from J, with 15 bases between.

The chain combines TRBV30 with TRBJ1-5, with D tentatively TRBD1 (5 bases). The CDR3 contains 14 residues. Trimming took 5 bases from V and 0 from J, leaving 11 bases between them. Germline CDR1 reads GTSNPN; CDR2 reads SVGIG (reference sequence). This CDR3 is CAWPGTHSNQPQHF. CDR3 nucleotides: TGTGCCTGGCCCGGGACTCATAGCAATCAGCCCCAGCATTTT.

A few counts support this clone. V gene TRBV5-4 combines with J gene TRBJ2-1, with TRBD1 identical over 7 bases. CDR1 and CDR2 (germline): SGHNT, YYREEE (reference sequence). The CDR3 loop spans 13 amino acids. The V segment lost 2 bases and the J segment 6 bases; nucleotides outside the gene matches: 2. The CDR3 DNA follows: TGTGCCAGCAGCTTCGACAGGGCCAATGAGCAGTTCTTC. It translates to CASSFDRANEQFF.

V is TRBV7-6 and J is TRBJ2-1, with TRBD1 identical over 8 bases. Per the germline V gene, CDR1 is SGHVS and CDR2 is FNYEAQ. V lost 2 bases and J lost 7; bases outside the gene matches: 7. CDR3 length: 15 residues. CDR3 sequence (DNA): TGTGCCAGCAGCTTATGGCCGGACAGGGCTAATGAGCAGTTCTTC. This sequence encodes CASSLWPDRANEQFF.

This clone was counted between two and nine times. The CDR3 reads CASSQDGDTDTQYF. The CDR3 DNA reads TGTGCCAGCAGCCAAGATGGCGACACAGATACGCAGTATTTT. V usage is TRBV4-2 and J usage is TRBJ2-3; D remains unclear. Looked up from germline, CDR1 is LGHNA and CDR2 is YNFKEQ. There are 14 residues in the CDR3. Trimming took off 0 bases at V and 2 bases at J, with 6 bases between the two ends.

This chain joins TRBV6-6 and TRBJ2-2, with 7 bases lining up with TRBD2. The V segment lost 5 bases and the J segment 2 bases; nucleotides outside the gene matches: 5. The CDR3 is 15 residues long. The V gene's germline CDR1 is MNHNY and CDR2 SVGAGI (reference sequence). The CDR3 sequence: CASSTRDYNTGELFF. The CDR3 DNA follows: TGTGCCAGCAGTACGCGGGACTATAACACCGGGGAGCTGTTTTTT.

The chain links TRBV30 to TRBJ1-1; TRBD1 agrees at 8 bases. Germline-derived CDR1 and CDR2 are GTSNPN and SVGIG (reference sequence). This CDR3 comprises 15 residues. The ends lost 0 bases at V and 1 base at J; junction bases unmatched: 4. Here the CDR3 reads CAWSVAGTGNTEAFF. The CDR3 coding sequence is TGTGCCTGGAGTGTTGCAGGGACAGGGAACACTGAAGCTTTCTTT.

V usage is TRBV7-2 and J usage is TRBJ2-7; D is unclear. The CDR3 has 13 residues. The ends were cut back, 0 bases at V and 3 bases at J, with 6 bases in the middle. The germline gives CDR1 SGHTA, CDR2 FQGNSA. CDR3 loop: CASSLASFYEQYF. CDR3 bases: TGTGCCAGCAGCTTAGCGAGTTTCTACGAGCAGTACTTC.

The rearrangement links TRBV30 to TRBJ2-1; D unresolved. The length of the CDR3 is 13 residues. CDR1 is GTSNPN and CDR2 is SVGIG in the germline V gene (reference sequence). V lost 1 base and J 4 bases, leaving 8 bases between the germline ends. CDR3 in amino acids: CAWSEGIYNEQFF. CDR3 nucleotides: TGTGCCTGGAGTGAAGGGATTTACAATGAGCAGTTCTTC.

A few counts support this clone. The gene calls are TRBV29-1 and TRBJ2-1; D gene uncertain. V was clipped by 8 bases and J by 2 bases, with 19 bases between them. This CDR3 spans 15 amino acids. Per the germline V gene, CDR1 is SQVTM and CDR2 is ANQGSEA. The CDR3 loop reads CSSYRMGGPYNEQFF. In DNA form, the CDR3 reads TGCAGCTCCTATAGGATGGGTGGCCCCTACAATGAGCAGTTCTTC.

Written as DNA, the CDR3 is TGCAGCACTCTAGCGGGGGTATCCGGCGAGCAGTACTTC. Amino acids: CSTLAGVSGEQYF. The rearrangement joins TRBV29-1 to TRBJ2-7; 10 nucleotides align to TRBD2. The CDR3 runs 13 residues. Germline V CDR1 and CDR2: SQVTM, ANQGSEA. V lost 8 bases and J lost 6; bases outside the gene matches: 10.

The chain is built from TRBV7-9 and TRBJ2-5; 7 nucleotides line up with TRBD1. Germline CDR1 and CDR2: SEHNR and FQNEAQ (reference sequence). The J segment lost 0 bases and the V segment lost 7 bases, leaving 2 bases of the junction unmatched. This CDR3 comprises 13 residues. In DNA form, the CDR3 reads TGTGCCAGCAACGACAGGGACCAAGAGACCCAGTACTTC. Residues: CASNDRDQETQYF.

This clone was counted between two and nine times. This sequence joins TRBV7-2 and TRBJ2-1, with TRBD1 as a possible D gene (5 bases). CDR3 length: 15 amino acids. In germline, CDR1 is SGHTA, CDR2 FQGNSA. With 5 bases removed from V and 1 base from J, the gap between germline ends came to 12 bases. CDR3 nucleotide sequence: TGTGCCAGCAGCGAGATGTCAGGGTCCTACAATGAGCAGTTCTTC. Amino acids: CASSEMSGSYNEQFF.

In its sample, this clone was seen once. The chain employs TRBV5-6 and TRBJ2-3, with 8 bases that match TRBD2. Germline CDR1 SGHDT, CDR2 YYEEEE. The CDR3 is made up of 15 amino acids. V gave up 4 bases and J gave up 0 bases; unmatched junction bases: 4. CDR3 DNA: TGTGCCAGCAGCCATACTAGCGGAAGCACAGATACGCAGTATTTT. This translates into CASSHTSGSTDTQYF.

This clone has only a few counts. This sequence joins TRBV4-2 and TRBJ2-1, with 8 nucleotides matching TRBD2. With 3 bases clipped from V and 2 bases from J, the junction kept 6 bases outside the gene matches. CDR3 length: 16 amino acids. Germline assignment: CDR1 LGHNA and CDR2 YNFKEQ. In DNA form, the CDR3 reads TGTGCCAGCAGCCACGAAACTAGCGGCGCCTACAATGAGCAGTTCTTC. Translated: CASSHETSGAYNEQFF.

This rearrangement joins TRBV25-1 to TRBJ2-7; TRBD1 matches 12 bases. The CDR3 is 14 amino acids. V was clipped by 7 bases and J by 2 bases; unmatched bases: 3. CDR1 is MGHDK and CDR2 is SYGVNS in the germline V gene. In nucleotides, the CDR3 is TGTGCCAGCACCGGGACAGGGGGCCCCTACGAGCAGTACTTC. It specifies CASTGTGGPYEQYF.

The rearrangement links TRBV25-1 to TRBJ2-1, with 8 bases matching TRBD2. V was clipped by 8 bases and J by 3 bases; unmatched bases: 9. The CDR3 contains 15 residues. Germline CDR1 is MGHDK and CDR2 is SYGVNS. The DNA for the CDR3 is TGTGCCAGCGGGGCCCACGGGAGGGGCTACAATGAGCAGTTCTTC. Residues: CASGAHGRGYNEQFF. The whole variable domain, remainder taken from reference TRBV25-1 and TRBJ2-1, is EADIYQTPRYLVIGTGKKITLECSQTMGHDKMYWYQQDPGMELHLIHYSYGVNSTEKGDLSSESTVSRIRTEHFPLTLESARPSHTSQYLCASGAHGRGYNEQFFGPGTRLTVL.

This chain links TRBV2 with TRBJ2-1; maybe TRBD2 (5 bases). V shed 2 bases and J shed 3 bases, with 11 bases lying between them. This CDR3 has 15 residues. CDR1 SNHLY and CDR2 FYNNEI come from the germline V gene. CDR3 nucleotides: TGTGCCAGCAGTGAAAGAGGACTTATCTACAATGAGCAGTTCTTC. It codes for CASSERGLIYNEQFF.

This clone was found a few times. This sequence joins TRBV9 and TRBJ2-3; 8 bases line up with TRBD2. CDR1 is SGDLS and CDR2 is YYNGEE in the germline V gene. This CDR3 spans 14 amino acids. V shed 7 bases and J 3 bases; nucleotides not matched to a gene: 7. For the CDR3, the DNA is TGTGCCAGCCGTCTGGCGGGAGGAACAGATACGCAGTATTTT. Encoded protein: CASRLAGGTDTQYF.

The chain employs TRBV7-6 and TRBJ2-5; 10 nucleotides line up with TRBD1. The CDR3 consists of 14 residues. V lost 5 bases, J lost 3 bases, and 3 bases stayed unmatched. Per germline, CDR1 SGHVS and CDR2 FNYEAQ. The chain's CDR3 is CASSPGQGKETQYF. In DNA form, the CDR3 reads TGTGCCAGCAGCCCGGGACAGGGGAAAGAGACCCAGTACTTC.

This clone was counted only a few times. The chain carries TRBV28 and TRBJ2-7, with 11 bases that match TRBD2. The length of the CDR3 is 15 residues. The germline gives CDR1 MDHEN, CDR2 SYDVKM. Trimming cost V 3 bases and J 2 bases; bases outside gene matches: 3. CDR3 coding DNA: TGTGCCAGCAGTTTTGGACTAGCGGGTGCCTACGAGCAGTACTTC. It is translated as CASSFGLAGAYEQYF. The full variable domain, its missing parts supplied by reference TRBV28 and TRBJ2-7, is DVKVTQSSRYLVKRTGEKVFLECVQDMDHENMFWYRQDPGLGLRLIYFSYDVKMKEKGDIPEGYSVSREKKERFSLILESASTNQTSMYLCASSFGLAGAYEQYFGPGTRLTVT.

J is TRBJ2-7 and V is TRBV18, with 8 bases lining up with TRBD1. Trimming cost V 3 bases and J 4 bases; bases outside gene matches: 5. CDR3 size: 14 residues. In germline, CDR1 is KGHSH, CDR2 LQKENI. The chain's CDR3 is CASSPVTGVYEQYF. The CDR3 DNA reads TGTGCCAGCTCACCCGTGACAGGGGTTTACGAGCAGTACTTC. The full variable domain, rest sourced from reference TRBV18 and TRBJ2-7, is NAGVMQNPRHLVRRRGQEARLRCSPMKGHSHVYWYRQLPEEGLKFMVYLQKENIIDESGMPKERFSAEFPKEGPSILRIQQVVRGDSAAYFCASSPVTGVYEQYFGPGTRLTVT.

The V call is TRBV5-6, the J call TRBJ2-5; 8 positions match TRBD1. V lost 4 bases and J lost 12; bases outside the gene matches: 14. Germline CDR1 is SGHDT and CDR2 is YYEEEE. This CDR3 is built from 14 residues. The DNA for the CDR3 is TGTGCCAGCAGCCCTACCCAGGGGGCGCAGGTTGAGTACTTC. It yields the protein CASSPTQGAQVEYF.